The 10 T cell receptor beta chains in this list originate from one sample, sequenced in a study of CD8+ T cells in alopecia areata. As the sequencing template, cDNA was produced by extracting RNA and reverse transcribing it. Measured with immunoSEQ multiplex PCR; TCRdb has only the in-frame clones, and not every one. The sample shows around 120,000 clones, roughly 60% of them seen only once. The treatment: oral pan-JAK inhibitor, 5-10 mg twice daily. This sample comprised CD8+ T cells sorted from blood, obtained at week 4, from a patient treated with tofacitinib. Source of these receptors: a human donor with alopecia areata.

Concerning this clone: The junction departs from germline at one end; a sequencing error may be responsible. At the DNA level, this CDR3 is encoded by other sequences in the same sample as well. The rearrangement links TRBV29-1 to TRBJ2-7; D gene ambiguous. Germline values: CDR1 SQVTM, CDR2 ANQGSEA. The CDR3 sequence is 10 residues long. The CDR3 reads CSVEAYEQYF. CDR3 nucleotide sequence: TGCAGCGTGGAAGCATACGAGCAGTACTTC.

The chain uses TRBV9 and TRBJ1-2; TRBD1 matches at 9 bases. This CDR3 region has 14 residues. Germline-derived CDR1 and CDR2 are SGDLS and YYNGEE. V shed 3 bases, J shed 4 bases, and the junction held 4 bases outside the gene matches. The CDR3 coding sequence is TGTGCCAGCAGCGCCGGGACAGGGACCTATGGCTACACCTTC. Translated, it gives CASSAGTGTYGYTF.

This clone came up a few times. This sequence joins TRBV13 and TRBJ1-6, with a possible D match to TRBD1 (6 bases). Trimming pared 0 bases from V and 10 bases from J, leaving 13 bases between. CDR1 PRHDT and CDR2 FYEKMQ come from the germline V gene (reference sequence). The CDR3 is made up of 15 amino acids. The DNA for the CDR3 is TGTGCCAGCAGCTTAGGGGGGGCTGCCAGGTCACCCCTCCACTTT. Residues: CASSLGGAARSPLHF.

In this sample, this clone turned up once. The chain has TRBV4-2 and TRBJ2-1; possibly TRBD1 for D (6 bases). The V and J ends lost 5 bases and 12 bases respectively, with 20 bases between them. The length of the CDR3 is 14 residues. Germline lookup yields CDR1 LGHNA and CDR2 YNFKEQ. The CDR3 sequence: CASSTRLHRVRQFF. The CDR3 bases are TGTGCCAGCAGCACCCGCCTGCACAGGGTACGGCAGTTCTTC.

The chain employs TRBV15 and TRBJ2-5; TRBD2 matches 8 bases. The CDR3 length is 15 residues. The germline CDR1 and CDR2 sequences are LNHNV and YYDKDF (reference sequence). The V and J ends lost 0 bases and 4 bases, in that order; junction bases with no gene match: 4. The CDR3 DNA reads TGTGCCACCAGCAGAGAGGGACTAGAATCAGAGACCCAGTACTTC. Amino acid sequence: CATSREGLESETQYF.

The chain uses TRBV30 and TRBJ2-1; D gene ambiguous. Trimming shortened V by 3 bases and J by 7 bases, and 13 bases separated the two germline ends. The CDR3 covers 13 residues. Germline loops: CDR1 GTSNPN, CDR2 SVGIG (reference sequence). The DNA of the CDR3 is TGTGCCTGGAGCGTCTCGATGGTAAATGAGCAGTTCTTC. Amino acids: CAWSVSMVNEQFF.

The chain combines TRBV30 with TRBJ1-2, with 8 bases lining up with TRBD1. V lost 5 bases to trimming and J lost 10 bases; unmatched junction nucleotides: 18. This CDR3 is 15 amino acids long. Germline CDR1 is GTSNPN and CDR2 is SVGIG (reference sequence). CDR3 nucleotides: TGTGCCTGGGCCCCGCGTCACAGGGGGTATCCTCACTACACCTTC. Amino acid sequence: CAWAPRHRGYPHYTF.

This clone has a handful of counts. The chain is built from TRBV29-1 and TRBJ2-4; D assignment may be TRBD1 or TRBD2 (5 bases each). The ends were cut back, 3 bases at V and 7 bases at J, with 13 bases in the middle. Germline V gives CDR1 SQVTM, CDR2 ANQGSEA. The CDR3 extends over 13 amino acids. CDR3 bases: TGCAGCGTTGAGGTGGGGGACGTCAACATTCAGTACTTC. Its translation is CSVEVGDVNIQYF. The whole variable domain, filled in from reference TRBV29-1 and TRBJ2-4, reads SAVISQKPSRDICQRGTSLTIQCQVDSQVTMMFWYRQQPGQSLTLIATANQGSEATYESGFVIDKFPISRPNLTFSTLTVSNMSPEDSSIYLCSVEVGDVNIQYFGAGTRLSVL.

As DNA, the CDR3 is TGTGCCAGCAGTTTACCCACAGGGCGAAGGTTCTTC. Its translation: CASSLPTGRRFF. V and J are TRBV27 and TRBJ2-1; TRBD1 might be the D (6 bases). Germline loops: CDR1 MNHEY, CDR2 SMNVEV (reference sequence). The CDR3 length is 12 residues. Between the trimmed V and J ends, which lost 2 bases and 15 bases, there was a span of 14 bases.

The chain combines TRBV29-1 with TRBJ1-1; the D gene is possibly TRBD1 (6 bases). Germline CDR1 and CDR2: SQVTM and ANQGSEA. V dropped 4 bases and J dropped 3 bases, with 12 bases sitting between them. The CDR3 has 13 residues. CDR3 protein: CSVVWGADTEAFF. CDR3 DNA sequence: TGCAGCGTTGTGTGGGGGGCTGACACTGAAGCTTTCTTT.